This entry lists 27 T cell receptor beta chains sequenced from one sample in a study of control samples from healthy donors and cancer patients. Sequenced by immunoSEQ multiplex PCR; TCRdb stores in-frame clones only, minus some. The table lists roughly 140,000 clones, about 89% of them singletons. The sequencing input was blood. These receptors all stem from a man younger than 45 in good health.

V is TRBV5-4 and J is TRBJ2-3; 7 bases map to TRBD2. The CDR3 has 16 amino acids. Germline lookup yields CDR1 SGHNT and CDR2 YYREEE (reference sequence). V lost 4 bases, J lost 1 base, and 9 bases stayed unmatched. Written as DNA, the CDR3 is TGTGCCAGCAGCCCTCCCTCCGCGGGAGGCACAGATACGCAGTATTTT. Residues: CASSPPSAGGTDTQYF.

This chain connects TRBV19 to TRBJ2-1; 7 bases line up with TRBD1. The ends lost 6 bases at V and 4 bases at J; junction bases unmatched: 6. Per the germline V gene, CDR1 is LNHDA and CDR2 is SQIVND (reference sequence). The CDR3 runs to 14 residues. The DNA of the CDR3 is TGTGCCAGTAGACGGACAGGACCGTACAATGAGCAGTTCTTC. It yields the protein CASRRTGPYNEQFF. Supplemented by reference TRBV19 and TRBJ2-1, the full variable domain reads DGGITQSPKYLFRKEGQNVTLSCEQNLNHDAMYWYRQDPGQGLRLIYYSQIVNDFQKGDIAEGYSVSREKKESFPLTVTSAQKNPTAFYLCASRRTGPYNEQFFGPGTRLTVL.

This chain joins TRBV2 and TRBJ1-1; 10 nucleotides match TRBD1. This CDR3 comprises 18 residues. The V gene's germline CDR1 is SNHLY and CDR2 FYNNEI. Trimming took 4 bases from V and 0 from J; bases not matched to a gene: 11. CDR3: CASSGVPGTGVVNTEAFF. The CDR3 region has the DNA TGTGCCAGCAGTGGAGTCCCCGGGACAGGGGTCGTGAACACTGAAGCTTTCTTT.

The chain recombines TRBV2 with TRBJ2-7; 11 bases match TRBD1. V trimming: 2 bases; J trimming: 4 bases; junction bases outside the gene matches: 4. The CDR3 length is 15 residues. Germline CDR1 reads SNHLY; CDR2 reads FYNNEI. The CDR3 DNA follows: TGTGCCAGCAGTGAACTGGGACAGGGGGGGTACGAGCAGTACTTC. Translated: CASSELGQGGYEQYF.

The chain links TRBV19 to TRBJ1-6; D gene unclear. Germline V gives CDR1 LNHDA, CDR2 SQIVND (reference sequence). Deletions cut 5 bases from V and 6 bases from J, with 17 bases between. The CDR3 is made up of 16 amino acids. The CDR3 DNA reads TGTGCCAGTAGTCACAACCGAGGGATAACTAATTCACCCCTCCACTTT. This encodes CASSHNRGITNSPLHF.

This clone was recorded only once. The gene calls are TRBV24-1 and TRBJ2-1; D is unresolved. V was trimmed by 3 bases and J by 5 bases, leaving 25 bases between them. From germline, CDR1 is KGHDR and CDR2 SFDVKD. This CDR3 has 19 residues. The CDR3 DNA reads as TGTGCCACCAGTGATCCTGCGGTACGGACGGAAAGTTTCGACAATGAGCAGTTCTTC. Its protein is CATSDPAVRTESFDNEQFF.

The chain links TRBV11-3 to TRBJ2-1, with D uncertain. V was cut by 6 bases and J by 7 bases, with 7 bases left in between. Germline V CDR1 and CDR2: SGHNT, YENEEA. The CDR3 has 11 amino acids. The DNA for the CDR3 is TGTGCCAGCAGGCGAGATAATGAGCAGTTCTTC. As protein: CASRRDNEQFF.

V gene TRBV7-9 combines with J gene TRBJ2-7, with 8 bases identical to TRBD1. The V segment lost 5 bases and the J segment 3 bases; nucleotides outside the gene matches: 6. This CDR3 region has 14 residues. Germline V gene data show CDR1 as SEHNR and CDR2 as FQNEAQ (reference sequence). The CDR3 DNA follows: TGTGCCAGCAGCCCCGGGACAGGCCGCTACGAGCAGTACTTC. Translation: CASSPGTGRYEQYF.

The chain recombines TRBV5-6 with TRBJ2-7; D tentatively reads TRBD1 or TRBD2 (6 bases each). CDR3 length: 13 residues. CDR1 is SGHDT and CDR2 is YYEEEE in the germline V gene. Trimming pared 3 bases from V and 3 bases from J, leaving 10 bases between. In nucleotides, the CDR3 is TGTGCCAGCAGCTACGAGGGGGGCTACGAGCAGTACTTC. Translating it yields CASSYEGGYEQYF.

The chain carries TRBV18 and TRBJ2-5; 9 bases map to TRBD2. This CDR3 is built from 17 residues. Trimming took 0 bases from V and 5 from J; bases not matched to a gene: 10. CDR1 and CDR2 (germline): KGHSH, LQKENI. CDR3 nucleotide sequence: TGTGCCAGCTCACCACCAGGCCTAGCGGGGTTAAAGGAGACCCAGTACTTC. This codes for CASSPPGLAGLKETQYF.

V and J are TRBV12-3 or TRBV12-4 and TRBJ1-2, with D perhaps TRBD1 (5 bases). This CDR3 has 12 residues. The V end lost 6 bases, the J end lost 2 bases, and 7 bases lay between the germline ends. For the CDR3, the DNA is TGTGCCAGCAGCCAGGGAAACTATGGCTACACCTTC. Protein: CASSQGNYGYTF.

CDR3 nucleotides: TGTGCCAGCAGCCCCGGACAGGGCCACCTGCAGTACTTC. This gives the protein CASSPGQGHLQYF. The chain joins TRBV27 to TRBJ2-7, with TRBD1 matching over 8 bases. Germline CDR1 MNHEY, CDR2 SMNVEV (reference sequence). V lost 6 bases and J lost 9; bases outside the gene matches: 10. The CDR3 is made up of 13 amino acids.

The chain uses TRBV9 and TRBJ2-3, with 10 positions matching TRBD1. This CDR3 region has 17 residues. Germline V gene data show CDR1 as SGDLS and CDR2 as YYNGEE. V lost 4 bases to trimming and J lost 1 base; unmatched junction nucleotides: 9. CDR3 amino acids: CASSPRQGAVGTDTQYF. CDR3 coding DNA: TGTGCCAGCAGCCCTAGACAGGGGGCCGTGGGCACAGATACGCAGTATTTT.

The V gene is TRBV5-6, the J gene TRBJ1-4; 8 positions agree with TRBD1. The CDR3 length is 16 residues. Unmatched junction bases numbered 9, after V lost 4 bases and J lost 4 bases. Germline-derived CDR1 and CDR2 are SGHDT and YYEEEE. CDR3 loop: CASSNRQGSDNEKLFF. The CDR3, as DNA: TGTGCCAGCAGCAATCGACAGGGGTCAGATAATGAAAAACTGTTTTTT.

V usage is TRBV24-1 and J usage is TRBJ2-2; TRBD1 might be the D (6 bases). Trimming took 5 bases from V and 0 from J, leaving 15 bases between them. The CDR3 loop spans 17 amino acids. Per the germline V gene, CDR1 is KGHDR and CDR2 is SFDVKD. The CDR3 region is CATSGGLGAANTGELFF. The CDR3 coding sequence is TGTGCCACCAGTGGAGGGTTGGGGGCCGCGAACACCGGGGAGCTGTTTTTT.

V is TRBV11-3 and J is TRBJ2-3; 11 bases fit TRBD2. V trimming: 0 bases; J trimming: 6 bases; junction bases outside the gene matches: 8. The CDR3 extends over 17 amino acids. Germline assignment: CDR1 SGHNT and CDR2 YENEEA. CDR3 sequence (DNA): TGTGCCAGCAGCTTAGATGGGGCTAGCGGGAGGTTCGATACGCAGTATTTT. Encoded protein: CASSLDGASGRFDTQYF. Variable domain in full (rest from reference TRBV11-3 and TRBJ2-3): EAGVVQSPRYKIIEKKQPVAFWCNPISGHNTLYWYLQNLGQGPELLIRYENEEAVDDSQLPKDRFSAERLKGVDSTLKIQPAELGDSAVYLCASSLDGASGRFDTQYFGPGTRLTVL.

This chain connects TRBV7-7 to TRBJ2-5; D not certain. The CDR3 length is 13 residues. CDR1 and CDR2 from the germline V gene are SSHAT and FNYEAQ (reference sequence). With 1 base removed from V and 5 bases from J, the gap between germline ends came to 8 bases. The chain's CDR3 is CASSLVGEETQYF. The CDR3 coding sequence is TGTGCCAGCAGCTTAGTCGGTGAGGAGACCCAGTACTTC.

The chain combines TRBV5-1 with TRBJ2-7; 7 positions agree with TRBD1. The CDR3 totals 16 residues. Trimming at V came to 0 bases and at J to 6 bases, leaving 12 bases not matched to a gene. CDR1 is SGHRS, CDR2 YFSETQ, per germline. CDR3 bases: TGCGCCAGCAGCTTGGCCGCGACAGGGAAGGGGGTCGAGCAGTACTTC. Translated: CASSLAATGKGVEQYF.

The rearrangement joins TRBV5-1 to TRBJ2-7, with D unresolved. Germline CDR1 is SGHRS and CDR2 is YFSETQ. The CDR3 sequence is 14 residues long. V dropped 0 bases and J dropped 6 bases, with 13 bases sitting between them. CDR3 sequence: CASSLVVAVGEQYF. The CDR3 DNA is TGCGCCAGCAGCTTGGTTGTGGCAGTGGGCGAGCAGTACTTC.

This chain joins TRBV4-2 and TRBJ2-7, with 13 bases aligning to TRBD2. Germline loops: CDR1 LGHNA, CDR2 YNFKEQ. This CDR3 spans 14 amino acids. Unmatched junction bases numbered 5, after V lost 8 bases and J lost 4 bases. CDR3 nucleotide sequence: TGTGCCAGCGGACTAGCGGGGGCCCAATACGAGCAGTACTTC. Protein sequence: CASGLAGAQYEQYF.

The J gene is TRBJ2-7, the V gene TRBV28, with 8 nucleotides matching TRBD2. The CDR3 extends over 14 amino acids. Losses at the gene ends were 6 bases for V and 4 bases for J; bases not matched to a gene: 8. Germline CDR1 reads MDHEN; CDR2 reads SYDVKM. CDR3 sequence (DNA): TGTGCCAGCAGCCTCGTAGCGGGATCGTACGAGCAGTACTTC. Translating it yields CASSLVAGSYEQYF.

The genes are TRBV15 and TRBJ1-6; TRBD1 aligns across 11 bases. With 3 bases clipped from V and 8 bases from J, the junction kept 0 bases outside the gene matches. Germline V CDR1 and CDR2: LNHNV, YYDKDF (reference sequence). The CDR3 has 14 residues. CDR3 in DNA: TGTGCCACCAGCAGGGGACAGGGGGATTCACCCCTCCACTTT. It specifies CATSRGQGDSPLHF.

The rearrangement joins TRBV6-2 or TRBV6-3 to TRBJ2-5; TRBD2 matches 8 bases. The CDR3 contains 16 residues. CDR1 is MNHEY and CDR2 is SVGEGT in the germline V gene. Trimming cost V 4 bases and J 1 base; bases outside gene matches: 8. The CDR3 nucleotides are TGTGCCAGCAGTTCCCGACTAGCGAGTTCCCAAGAGACCCAGTACTTC. Translation gives CASSSRLASSQETQYF.

The chain recombines TRBV12-5 with TRBJ1-5; D not certain. Germline V lookup: CDR1 LGHNT, CDR2 FRNRAP. The CDR3 contains 13 residues. The V end lost 1 base, the J end lost 9 bases, and 10 bases lay between the germline ends. As DNA, the CDR3 is TGTGCTAGTGGTTTGGACTCAGACTCGCCCCAGCATTTT. Its protein product is CASGLDSDSPQHF.

V usage is TRBV9 and J usage is TRBJ1-1, with TRBD1 matching over 7 bases. J was trimmed by 6 bases and V by 5 bases; bases with no gene match: 4. The CDR3 is 12 amino acids. Germline loops: CDR1 SGDLS, CDR2 YYNGEE. CDR3: CASSGQAPEAFF. DNA for the CDR3: TGTGCCAGCAGTGGACAGGCCCCTGAAGCTTTCTTT.

V is TRBV24-1 and J is TRBJ2-7; TRBD2 matches 9 bases. The CDR3 spans 13 residues. In germline, CDR1 is KGHDR, CDR2 SFDVKD. The V and J ends lost 4 bases and 6 bases, in that order; junction bases with no gene match: 3. In DNA form, the CDR3 reads TGTGCCACCAGTGAGGTGGGACTAGCCGAGCAGTACTTC. Its protein is CATSEVGLAEQYF.

V is TRBV30 and J is TRBJ2-7; TRBD2 aligns across 8 bases. Germline V gene data show CDR1 as GTSNPN and CDR2 as SVGIG (reference sequence). V dropped 3 bases and J dropped 0; count of bases not matched to a gene: 4. The CDR3 has 14 amino acids. CDR3 nucleotide sequence: TGTGCCTGGAGCGGCGGGGGGACCTCCTACGAGCAGTACTTC. This translates into CAWSGGGTSYEQYF.